Presented here are 24 T cell receptor beta chains from one specimen sequenced in a study of T cell repertoires in cytomegalovirus infection. TCRdb itself ran the reads through MiXCR, one entry per CDR3 protein. The data hold 900,000 to 950,000 distinct CDR3 sequences, with 31% observed a single time. Their specific antigens are unknown. Here the sequenced sample was cultured CD8+ T cells from PBMCs, taken from culture after CMV antigen stimulation. Source of these receptors: a human donor in good health (CMV status not recorded). Some clones in this sample may be carry-over from other donors' samples.

This clonotype was observed at least ten times. CDR3 amino acids: CASSPGGRLGQPQHF. CDR3 DNA sequence: TGTGCCAGCAGCCCGGGGGGGCGTTTGGGTCAGCCCCAGCATTTT. The chain employs TRBV7-2 and TRBJ1-5; a weak D match, TRBD1 (6 bases). The germline V and J ends were trimmed by 5 bases and 6 bases, with 17 bases remaining between them. In germline, CDR1 is SGHTA, CDR2 FQGNSA. This CDR3 region has 15 residues.

The chain couples TRBV27 to TRBJ1-1; 9 bases line up with TRBD1. This CDR3 has 18 amino acids. Trimming at V came to 2 bases and at J to 7 bases, leaving 17 bases not matched to a gene. From germline, CDR1 is MNHEY and CDR2 SMNVEV (reference sequence). The CDR3 coding sequence is TGTGCCAGCAGTTTAGCGCGGTACGGGACAGGGCTGGTCGATGAAGCTTTCTTT. Translation gives CASSLARYGTGLVDEAFF.

This clonotype was detected a few times. The chain has TRBV11-2 and TRBJ2-2, with 7 bases lining up with TRBD1. Germline CDR1 and CDR2: SGHAT and FQNNGV. CDR3 length equals 17 residues. J was trimmed by 3 bases and V by 0 bases; bases with no gene match: 7. The CDR3 DNA is TGTGCCAGCAGCTTAGATCTGGGGCAGGGGGACACCGGGGAGCTGTTTTTT. Protein product: CASSLDLGQGDTGELFF.

In this sample, this clonotype turned up once. This rearrangement joins TRBV12-5 to TRBJ2-1; TRBD1 might be the D (6 bases). V gave up 0 bases and J gave up 4 bases, with 13 bases separating them. The CDR3 is 16 amino acids. Germline assignment: CDR1 LGHNT and CDR2 FRNRAP. In DNA, the CDR3 is TGTGCTAGTGGTTTGGTAGGGGGTATGGTGTACAATGAGCAGTTCTTC. Amino acid sequence: CASGLVGGMVYNEQFF.

This clonotype was observed many times. The gene calls are TRBV7-8 and TRBJ2-2; TRBD2 matches 8 bases. Trimming removed 1 base from V and 1 base from J; junction bases left unmatched: 5. Per the germline V gene, CDR1 is SGHVS and CDR2 is FQNEAQ. CDR3 length equals 17 residues. The CDR3 DNA reads as TGTGCCAGCAGCTTAGACACAGCGGGGGTGAACACCGGGGAGCTGTTTTTT. Protein: CASSLDTAGVNTGELFF.

This clonotype was seen many times. This rearrangement joins TRBV7-2 to TRBJ1-5, with D perhaps TRBD1 (5 bases). Germline assignment: CDR1 SGHTA and CDR2 FQGNSA. The CDR3 contains 16 residues. Trimming cost V 1 base and J 0 bases, with 10 bases left between them. The CDR3 region is CASSLVGLYSNQPQHF. The CDR3 DNA follows: TGTGCCAGCAGCTTAGTGGGACTGTATAGCAATCAGCCCCAGCATTTT.

This clonotype was counted between two and nine times. The V call is TRBV10-3, the J call TRBJ2-1, with 9 bases that match TRBD2. The trim removed 0 bases at V and 8 bases at J, leaving 8 bases unmatched. The germline V gene encodes CDR1 ENHRY and CDR2 SYGVKD. CDR3 length: 16 amino acids. The CDR3 DNA follows: TGTGCCATCAGTGAGTCTCGCGGGGGGGCCGAAGATGAGCAGTTCTTC. It specifies CAISESRGGAEDEQFF.

The chain couples TRBV11-1 to TRBJ2-3, with D possibly being TRBD2 (6 bases). CDR3 length: 16 amino acids. Trimming cost V 4 bases and J 9 bases, with 23 bases left between them. Germline CDR1 is SGHAT and CDR2 is FQDESV (reference sequence). The CDR3 protein is CASSSSGAWGEDTQYF. The CDR3 DNA reads TGTGCCAGCAGCTCATCCGGGGCTTGGGGGGAAGACACGCAGTATTTT.

This clonotype was observed once. The chain uses TRBV29-1 and TRBJ2-7, with 7 bases identical to TRBD2. The CDR3 spans 14 residues. In germline, CDR1 is SQVTM, CDR2 ANQGSEA. V shed 2 bases, J shed 3 bases, and the junction held 7 bases outside the gene matches. This CDR3 reads CSVEREDGLYEQYF. CDR3 in DNA: TGCAGCGTTGAACGGGAGGACGGACTCTACGAGCAGTACTTC.

This chain joins TRBV2 and TRBJ2-1; 8 nucleotides line up with TRBD2. The germline CDR1 and CDR2 sequences are SNHLY and FYNNEI. J lost 5 bases, V lost 6 bases, and 6 bases had no gene match. There are 14 residues in the CDR3. The CDR3 reads CASRGIGGDNEQFF. The DNA of the CDR3 is TGTGCCAGCAGGGGGATCGGGGGGGACAATGAGCAGTTCTTC.

This clonotype was seen a handful of times. CDR3 amino acids: CASSIISWGGSGNQPQHF. The CDR3 region has the DNA TGTGCCAGTAGTATCATCTCCTGGGGGGGCAGTGGCAATCAGCCCCAGCATTTT. This rearrangement joins TRBV19 to TRBJ1-5; a weak D match, TRBD1 (6 bases). The CDR3 contains 18 residues. Germline V gene sequence: CDR1 LNHDA, CDR2 SQIVND (reference sequence). The ends were cut back, 3 bases at V and 2 bases at J, with 20 bases in the middle.

The chain uses TRBV12-3 or TRBV12-4 and TRBJ2-7; D perhaps matches TRBD2 (5 bases). The length of the CDR3 is 13 residues. Trimming took 2 bases from V and 5 from J, leaving 10 bases between them. CDR3 sequence (DNA): TGTGCCAGCAGTTTACTAGCTTCGGACGAGCAGTACTTC. It is translated as CASSLLASDEQYF.

The table lists this clonotype with a few counts. J is TRBJ2-3 and V is TRBV10-3, with D tentatively TRBD1 (7 bases). CDR1 is ENHRY and CDR2 is SYGVKD in the germline V gene. V lost 8 bases, J lost 2 bases, and 17 bases lay in between. The CDR3 is 15 residues long. The CDR3 here is CAIRNRQGLTDTQYF. In nucleotides, the CDR3 is TGTGCCATCCGCAATAGACAGGGACTCACAGATACGCAGTATTTT.

This rearrangement joins TRBV29-1 to TRBJ2-7, with D unclear. The V gene's germline CDR1 is SQVTM and CDR2 ANQGSEA. The CDR3 runs 10 residues. V was trimmed by 6 bases and J by 6 bases, leaving 9 bases between them. DNA of the CDR3: TGCAGCGTCTTTGACGGCGAGCAGTACGTC. It codes for CSVFDGEQYV.

The chain has TRBV4-1 and TRBJ2-1, with unresolved D. CDR1 and CDR2 from the germline V gene are MGHRA and YSYEKL. This CDR3 is 14 amino acids long. V was pared by 5 bases and J by 8 bases, with 16 bases between. DNA of the CDR3: TGCGCCAGCAGCTACGGACGGAATACGGATGAGCAGTTCTTC. It is translated as CASSYGRNTDEQFF.

The genes are TRBV7-6 and TRBJ1-3; D not resolved. The germline V gene encodes CDR1 SGHVS and CDR2 FNYEAQ. Trimming shortened V by 5 bases and J by 8 bases, and 13 bases separated the two germline ends. The CDR3 loop spans 13 amino acids. The CDR3 spells CASSPSYGDTIYF. CDR3 in DNA: TGTGCCAGCAGCCCCAGTTACGGGGACACCATATATTTT.

This chain uses TRBV5-6 with TRBJ2-5; possible D gene TRBD1, 6 bases. The CDR3 loop spans 14 amino acids. V lost 3 bases, J lost 2 bases, and 11 bases lay in between. CDR1 SGHDT and CDR2 YYEEEE come from the germline V gene. The DNA for the CDR3 is TGTGCCAGCAGCTGGATGACAGGACAAGAGACCCAGTACTTC. This gives the protein CASSWMTGQETQYF.

V is TRBV19 and J is TRBJ1-2; a weak D match, TRBD1 (6 bases). Per the germline V gene, CDR1 is LNHDA and CDR2 is SQIVND (reference sequence). The CDR3 consists of 13 residues. The germline V and J ends were trimmed by 7 bases and 6 bases, with 15 bases remaining between them. The CDR3 sequence: CASTQTGLDGYTF. In DNA, the CDR3 is TGTGCCAGTACCCAAACAGGGTTGGATGGCTACACCTTC.

This chain connects TRBV20-1 to TRBJ2-2, with unresolved D. The CDR3 consists of 16 residues. Germline loops: CDR1 DFQATT, CDR2 SNEGSKA (reference sequence). V lost 0 bases, J lost 4 bases, and 15 bases lay in between. The CDR3 protein is CSARDPRAPVTGELFF. For the CDR3, the DNA is TGCAGTGCTAGAGATCCTAGGGCCCCGGTCACCGGGGAGCTGTTTTTT.

This clonotype came up a few times. The chain recombines TRBV11-2 with TRBJ1-6, with 10 bases identical to TRBD1. CDR1 is SGHAT and CDR2 is FQNNGV in the germline V gene. V shed 5 bases and J 6 bases; nucleotides not matched to a gene: 7. There are 16 residues in the CDR3. This CDR3 is CASSLWRDRGNSPLHF. In nucleotides, the CDR3 is TGTGCCAGCAGCCTCTGGAGGGACAGGGGTAATTCACCCCTCCACTTT.

Ten or more counts support this clonotype. The J gene is TRBJ2-5, the V gene TRBV7-3; a weak D match, TRBD1 (6 bases). The germline gives CDR1 SGHTA, CDR2 FQGTGA. The CDR3 is 15 residues long. Deletions cut 5 bases from V and 3 bases from J, with 16 bases between. CDR3 nucleotide sequence: TGTGCCAGCAGCCCCCTCGGGGACACCGAAGAGACCCAGTACTTC. Translated: CASSPLGDTEETQYF.

This clonotype was detected a few times. The chain joins TRBV13 to TRBJ2-5; possibly TRBD2 for D (5 bases). Trimming left V 5 bases short and J 5 bases short, with 15 bases between. This CDR3 is built from 14 residues. Germline-derived CDR1 and CDR2 are PRHDT and FYEKMQ (reference sequence). In nucleotides, the CDR3 is TGTGCCAGCAGCCTGGGGAGAAAATGGGAGACCCAGTACTTC. Residues: CASSLGRKWETQYF.

The chain employs TRBV12-5 and TRBJ1-4; 7 bases are a match to TRBD1. The CDR3 is 15 amino acids. V shed 1 base, J shed 7 bases, and the junction held 6 bases outside the gene matches. Germline assignment: CDR1 LGHNT and CDR2 FRNRAP. CDR3 protein: CASGLARDRGEKLFF. The DNA for the CDR3 is TGTGCTAGTGGTTTGGCCCGGGACAGAGGTGAAAAACTGTTTTTT. Drawing the rest from reference TRBV12-5 and TRBJ1-4, the complete variable domain is DARVTQTPRHKVTEMGQEVTMRCQPILGHNTVFWYRQTMMQGLELLAYFRNRAPLDDSGMPKDRFSAEMPDATLATLKIQPSEPRDSAVYFCASGLARDRGEKLFFGSGTQLSVL.

The gene calls are TRBV15 and TRBJ2-5, with TRBD2 matching over 8 bases. CDR3 length: 14 residues. V was pared by 4 bases and J by 3 bases, with 4 bases of the junction left unmatched. Germline lookup yields CDR1 LNHNV and CDR2 YYDKDF (reference sequence). Here the CDR3 DNA reads TGTGCCACCAGCACGGGACTAGTGGAAGAGACCCAGTACTTC. Translated: CATSTGLVEETQYF.